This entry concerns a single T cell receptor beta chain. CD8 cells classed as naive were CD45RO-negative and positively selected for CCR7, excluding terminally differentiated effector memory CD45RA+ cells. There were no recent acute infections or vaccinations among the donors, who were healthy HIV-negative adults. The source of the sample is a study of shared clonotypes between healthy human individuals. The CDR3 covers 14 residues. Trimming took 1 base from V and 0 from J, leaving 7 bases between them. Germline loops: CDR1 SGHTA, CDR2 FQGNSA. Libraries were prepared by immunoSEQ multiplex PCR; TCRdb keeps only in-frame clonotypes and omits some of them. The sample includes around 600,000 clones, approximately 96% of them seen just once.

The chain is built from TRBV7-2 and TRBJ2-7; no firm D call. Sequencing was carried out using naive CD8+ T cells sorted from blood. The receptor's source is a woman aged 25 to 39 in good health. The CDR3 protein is CASSLGLLSYEQYF. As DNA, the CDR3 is TGTGCCAGCAGCTTAGGTCTTCTCTCCTACGAGCAGTACTTC.